This TCR beta chain was found in a study of T cells in Graves' hyperthyroidism and ophthalmopathy. Amplification of TCR beta CDR3 regions was performed using RNA transcripts as template. The primer set for the first-round RT-PCR of the TCR CDR3 was HTBI. One entry per CDR3 protein, called by TCRdb with MiXCR from the multiplex PCR reads. The table shows approximately 640,000 distinct CDR3 sequences, with 40% to 55% occurring only once. Trimming shortened V by 2 bases and J by 0 bases, and 14 bases separated the two germline ends. The CDR3 is 18 residues long. Germline CDR1 and CDR2: SEHNR and FQNEAQ (reference sequence).

The chain combines TRBV7-9 with TRBJ1-6; no clear D. The sequenced sample consisted of peripheral blood or thyroid tissue (not recorded which). This receptor was identified in an adult man with Graves' disease, either hyperthyroidism or ophthalmopathy (not recorded which). CDR3 region: CASSLLGPRSSYNSPLHF. Here the CDR3 DNA reads TGTGCCAGCAGCTTACTCGGACCGAGGAGCTCCTATAATTCACCCCTCCACTTT.